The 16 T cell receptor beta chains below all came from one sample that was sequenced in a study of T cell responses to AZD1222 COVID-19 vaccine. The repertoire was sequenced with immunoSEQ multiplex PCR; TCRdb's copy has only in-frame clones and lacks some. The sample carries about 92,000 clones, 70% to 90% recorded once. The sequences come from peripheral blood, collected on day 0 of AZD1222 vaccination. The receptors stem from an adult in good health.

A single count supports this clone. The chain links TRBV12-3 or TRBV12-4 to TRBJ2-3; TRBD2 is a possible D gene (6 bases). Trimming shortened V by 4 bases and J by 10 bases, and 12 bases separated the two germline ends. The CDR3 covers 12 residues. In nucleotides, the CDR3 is TGTGCCAGCAGTTCACTAGCAGAGGCGCAGTATTTT. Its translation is CASSSLAEAQYF.

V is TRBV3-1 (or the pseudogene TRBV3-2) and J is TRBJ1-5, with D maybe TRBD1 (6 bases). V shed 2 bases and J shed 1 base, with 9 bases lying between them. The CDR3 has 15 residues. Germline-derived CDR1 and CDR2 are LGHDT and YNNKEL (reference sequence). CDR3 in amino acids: CASSQNRVSNQPQHF. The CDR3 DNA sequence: TGTGCCAGCAGCCAAAACAGGGTGAGCAATCAGCCCCAGCATTTT.

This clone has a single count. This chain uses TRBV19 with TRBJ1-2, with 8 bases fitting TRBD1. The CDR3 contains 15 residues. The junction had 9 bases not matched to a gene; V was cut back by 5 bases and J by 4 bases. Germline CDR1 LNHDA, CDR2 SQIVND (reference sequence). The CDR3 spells CASSFIRDRSYGYTF. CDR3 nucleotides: TGTGCCAGTAGTTTTATCCGGGACAGGAGCTATGGCTACACCTTC.

The chain's CDR3 is CASSVGQNNSPLHF. Here the CDR3 DNA reads TGTGCCAGCAGCGTGGGACAGAATAATTCACCCCTCCACTTT. V is TRBV9 and J is TRBJ1-6; 7 bases line up with TRBD1. Per the germline V gene, CDR1 is SGDLS and CDR2 is YYNGEE. The CDR3 is made up of 14 amino acids. V dropped 2 bases and J dropped 5; count of bases not matched to a gene: 1.

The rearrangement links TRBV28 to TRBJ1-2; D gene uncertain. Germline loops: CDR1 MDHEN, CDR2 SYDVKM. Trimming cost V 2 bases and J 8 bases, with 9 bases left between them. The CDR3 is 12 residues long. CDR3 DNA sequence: TGTGCCAGCAGTTTAAACACCTACGGCTACACCTTC. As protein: CASSLNTYGYTF.

The CDR3 region is CASSEDRNNEQFF. The CDR3 coding sequence is TGTGCCAGCAGTGAGGACAGAAACAATGAGCAGTTCTTC. The genes are TRBV2 and TRBJ2-1; perhaps TRBD1 as D (6 bases). This CDR3 comprises 13 residues. The germline CDR1 and CDR2 sequences are SNHLY and FYNNEI. V lost 3 bases, J lost 5 bases, and 8 bases lay in between.

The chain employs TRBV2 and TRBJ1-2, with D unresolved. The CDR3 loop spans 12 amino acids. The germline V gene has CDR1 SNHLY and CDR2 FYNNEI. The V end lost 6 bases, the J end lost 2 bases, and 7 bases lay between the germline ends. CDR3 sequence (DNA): TGTGCCAGCAGCGGGGAGAACTATGGCTACACCTTC. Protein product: CASSGENYGYTF.

Here the CDR3 DNA reads TGTGCCAGCAGCTTGCTGGCAGGGGCGAGCGAGCAGTACTTC. Protein: CASSLLAGASEQYF. This chain links TRBV5-4 with TRBJ2-7; D may be TRBD1 (6 bases). The germline gives CDR1 SGHNT, CDR2 YYREEE (reference sequence). The V and J ends lost 1 base and 6 bases respectively, with 14 bases between them. This CDR3 contains 14 residues. Full variable domain (outside the CDR3, taken from reference TRBV5-4 and TRBJ2-7): ETGVTQSPTHLIKTRGQQVTLRCSSQSGHNTVSWYQQALGQGPQFIFQYYREEENGRGNFPPRFSGLQFPNYSSELNVNALELDDSALYLCASSLLAGASEQYFGPGTRLTVT.

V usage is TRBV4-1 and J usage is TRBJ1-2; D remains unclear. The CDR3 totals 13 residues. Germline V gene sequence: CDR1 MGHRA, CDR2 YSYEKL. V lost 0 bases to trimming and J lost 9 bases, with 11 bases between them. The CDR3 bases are TGCGCCAGCAGCCAAGAAGGTGGGAGTAGCTACACCTTC. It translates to CASSQEGGSSYTF.

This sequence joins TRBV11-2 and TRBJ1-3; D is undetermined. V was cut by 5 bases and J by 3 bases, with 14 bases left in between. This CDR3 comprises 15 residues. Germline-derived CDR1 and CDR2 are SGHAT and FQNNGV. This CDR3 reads CASSPNPGIGNTIYF. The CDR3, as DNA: TGTGCCAGCAGCCCCAATCCGGGTATTGGAAACACCATATATTTT.

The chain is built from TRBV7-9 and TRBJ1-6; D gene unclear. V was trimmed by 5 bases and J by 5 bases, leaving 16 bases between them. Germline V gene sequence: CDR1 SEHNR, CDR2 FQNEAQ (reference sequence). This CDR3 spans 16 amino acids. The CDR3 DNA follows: TGTGCCAGCAGCCCCAGGTCAGGTGAAAATAATTCACCCCTCCACTTT. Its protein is CASSPRSGENNSPLHF.

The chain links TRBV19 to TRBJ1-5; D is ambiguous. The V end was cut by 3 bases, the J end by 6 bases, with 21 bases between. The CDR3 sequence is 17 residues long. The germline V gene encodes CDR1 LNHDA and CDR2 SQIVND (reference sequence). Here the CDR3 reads CASSIRPDLASGQPQHF. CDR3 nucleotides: TGTGCCAGTAGTATTAGGCCAGACCTTGCGTCCGGTCAGCCCCAGCATTTT.

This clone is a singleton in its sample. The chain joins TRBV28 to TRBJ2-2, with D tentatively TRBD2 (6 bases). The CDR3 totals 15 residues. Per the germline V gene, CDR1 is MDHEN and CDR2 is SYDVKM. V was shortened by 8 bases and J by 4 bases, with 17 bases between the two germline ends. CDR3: CASAPWRGGTGELFF. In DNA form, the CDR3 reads TGTGCCAGCGCTCCCTGGCGGGGTGGCACCGGGGAGCTGTTTTTT.

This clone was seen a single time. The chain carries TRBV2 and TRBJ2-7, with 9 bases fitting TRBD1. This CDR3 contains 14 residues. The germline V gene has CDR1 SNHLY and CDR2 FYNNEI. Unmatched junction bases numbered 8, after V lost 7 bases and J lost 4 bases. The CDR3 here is CASTLGQGFYEQYF. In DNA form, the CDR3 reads TGTGCCAGCACCCTCGGACAGGGGTTTTACGAGCAGTACTTC.

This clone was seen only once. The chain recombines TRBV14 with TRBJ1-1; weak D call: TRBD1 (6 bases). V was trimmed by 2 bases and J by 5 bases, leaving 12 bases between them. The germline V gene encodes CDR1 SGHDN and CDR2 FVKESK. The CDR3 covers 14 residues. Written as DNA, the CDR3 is TGTGCCAGCAGCCAAAGGGGGTTTTGGACTGAAGCTTTCTTT. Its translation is CASSQRGFWTEAFF.

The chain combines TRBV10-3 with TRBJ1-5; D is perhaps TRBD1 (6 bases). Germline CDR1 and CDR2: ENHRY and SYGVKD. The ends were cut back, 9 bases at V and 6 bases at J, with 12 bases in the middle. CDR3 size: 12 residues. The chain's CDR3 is CAMGGGGQPQHF. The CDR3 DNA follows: TGTGCCATGGGGGGGGGCGGTCAGCCCCAGCATTTT.